The clone carrying this T cell receptor beta chain was counted once. This CDR3 is 15 amino acids long. V gave up 5 bases and J gave up 7 bases, with 20 bases separating them. CDR1 is SGHAT and CDR2 is FQNNGV in the germline V gene. Here immunoSEQ multiplex PCR was the method, and the copy in TCRdb shows in-frame clones only, minus some. The profile covers 150,000 to 190,000 clones, with more than 75% appearing a single time and under 8.5% taken by the ten largest. The data originate from a study of blood T cell repertoires in COVID-19. This receptor was taken from a woman aged 55-69 years with COVID-19, enrolled during active disease. The material sequenced was peripheral blood. This rearrangement joins TRBV11-2 to TRBJ1-2; TRBD1 might be the D (5 bases). CDR3 nucleotide sequence: TGTGCCAGCAGCCCCCGCGACGGGAGGGGCCTTGGCTACACCTTC. This gives the protein CASSPRDGRGLGYTF.